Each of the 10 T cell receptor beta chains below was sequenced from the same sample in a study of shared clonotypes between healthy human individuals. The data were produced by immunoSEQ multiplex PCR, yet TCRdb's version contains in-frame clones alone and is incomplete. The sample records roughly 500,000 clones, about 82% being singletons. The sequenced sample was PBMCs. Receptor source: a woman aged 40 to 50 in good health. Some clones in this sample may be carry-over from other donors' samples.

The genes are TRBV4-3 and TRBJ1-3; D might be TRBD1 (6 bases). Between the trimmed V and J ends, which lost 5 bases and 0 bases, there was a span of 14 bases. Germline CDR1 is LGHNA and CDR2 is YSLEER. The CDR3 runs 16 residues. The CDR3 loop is CASSLSGGDSGNTIYF. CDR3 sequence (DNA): TGCGCCAGCAGCTTGAGTGGGGGCGACTCTGGAAACACCATATATTTT.

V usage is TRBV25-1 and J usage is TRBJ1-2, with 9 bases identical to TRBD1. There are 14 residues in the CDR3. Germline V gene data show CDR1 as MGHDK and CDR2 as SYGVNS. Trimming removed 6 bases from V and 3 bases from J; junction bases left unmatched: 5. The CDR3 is CASRRTGVDYGYTF. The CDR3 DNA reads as TGTGCCAGCAGACGGACAGGGGTTGACTATGGCTACACCTTC.

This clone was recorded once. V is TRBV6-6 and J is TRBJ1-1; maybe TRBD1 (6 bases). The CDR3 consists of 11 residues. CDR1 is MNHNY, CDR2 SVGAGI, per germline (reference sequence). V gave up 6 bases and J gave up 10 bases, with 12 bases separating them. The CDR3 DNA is TGTGCCAGCAGCTTGGGGGCGTCAGCTTTCTTT. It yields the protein CASSLGASAFF.

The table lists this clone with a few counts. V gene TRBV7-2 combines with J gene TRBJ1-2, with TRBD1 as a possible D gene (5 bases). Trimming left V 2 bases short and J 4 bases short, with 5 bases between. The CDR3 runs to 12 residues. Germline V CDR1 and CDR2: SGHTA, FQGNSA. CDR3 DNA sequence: TGTGCCAGCAGCTTACAGGGCTATGGCTACACCTTC. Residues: CASSLQGYGYTF.

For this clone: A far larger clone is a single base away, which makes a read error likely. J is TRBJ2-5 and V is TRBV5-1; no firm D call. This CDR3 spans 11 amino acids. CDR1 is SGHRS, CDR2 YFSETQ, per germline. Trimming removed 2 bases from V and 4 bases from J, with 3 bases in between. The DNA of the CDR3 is TGCGCCAGCAGCTTCCGAGAGACCCAGTACTTC. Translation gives CASSFRETQYF.

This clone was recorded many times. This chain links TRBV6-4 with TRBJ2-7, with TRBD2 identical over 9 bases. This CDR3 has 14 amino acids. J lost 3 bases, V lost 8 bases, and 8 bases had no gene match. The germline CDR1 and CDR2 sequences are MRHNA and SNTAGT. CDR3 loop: CASSISAGGYEQYF. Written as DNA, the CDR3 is TGTGCCAGCTCTATTTCAGCGGGAGGCTACGAGCAGTACTTC.

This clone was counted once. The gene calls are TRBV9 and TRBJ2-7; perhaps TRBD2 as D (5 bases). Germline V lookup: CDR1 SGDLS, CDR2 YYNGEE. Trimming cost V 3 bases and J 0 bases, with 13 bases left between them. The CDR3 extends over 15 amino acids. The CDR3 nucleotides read TGTGCCAGCAGCGGAGGGTCCATGAGCTCCTACGAGCAGTACTTC. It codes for CASSGGSMSSYEQYF. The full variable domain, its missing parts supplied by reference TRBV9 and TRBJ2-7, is DSGVTQTPKHLITATGQRVTLRCSPRSGDLSVYWYQQSLDQGLQFLIQYYNGEERAKGNILERFSAQQFPDLHSELNLSSLELGDSALYFCASSGGSMSSYEQYFGPGTRLTVT.

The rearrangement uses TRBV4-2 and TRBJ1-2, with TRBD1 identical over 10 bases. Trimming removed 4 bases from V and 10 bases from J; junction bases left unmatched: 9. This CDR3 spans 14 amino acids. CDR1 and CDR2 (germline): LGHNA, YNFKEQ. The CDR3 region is CASSPLGGQGVYTF. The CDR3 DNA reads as TGTGCCAGCAGCCCACTAGGCGGACAGGGGGTCTACACCTTC.

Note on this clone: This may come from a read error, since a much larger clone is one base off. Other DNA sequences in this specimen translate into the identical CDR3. CDR3 coding DNA: TGCAGTGCCCTGGAGGAAAAACTGTTCTTT. Translating gives CSALEEKLFF. The chain has TRBV20-1 and TRBJ1-4; D remains ambiguous. The CDR3 totals 10 residues. The V gene's germline CDR1 is DFQATT and CDR2 SNEGSKA (reference sequence).

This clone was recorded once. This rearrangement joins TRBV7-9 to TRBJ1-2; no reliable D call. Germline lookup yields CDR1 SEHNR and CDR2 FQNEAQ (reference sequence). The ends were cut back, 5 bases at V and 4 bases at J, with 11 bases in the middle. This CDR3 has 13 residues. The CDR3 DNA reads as TGTGCCAGCAGCCGGGAGATTCTCTATGGCTACACCTTC. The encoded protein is CASSREILYGYTF.